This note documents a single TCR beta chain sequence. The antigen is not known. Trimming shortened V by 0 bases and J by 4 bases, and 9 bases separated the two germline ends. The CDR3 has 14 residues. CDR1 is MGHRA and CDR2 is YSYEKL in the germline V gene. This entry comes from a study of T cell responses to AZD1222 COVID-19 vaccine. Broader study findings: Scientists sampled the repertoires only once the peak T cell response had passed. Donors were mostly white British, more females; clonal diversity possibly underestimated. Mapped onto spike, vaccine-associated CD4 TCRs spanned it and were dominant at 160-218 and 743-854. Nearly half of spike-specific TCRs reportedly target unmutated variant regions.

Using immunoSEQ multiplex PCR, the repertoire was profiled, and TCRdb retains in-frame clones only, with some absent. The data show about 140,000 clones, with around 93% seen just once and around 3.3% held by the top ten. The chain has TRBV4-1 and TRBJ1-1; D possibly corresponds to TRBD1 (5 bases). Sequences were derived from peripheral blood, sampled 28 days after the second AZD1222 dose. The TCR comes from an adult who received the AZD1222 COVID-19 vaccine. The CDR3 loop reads CASSQDTGATEAFF. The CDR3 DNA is TGCGCCAGCAGCCAAGACACCGGGGCCACTGAAGCTTTCTTT.